This entry lists 18 T cell receptor beta chains sequenced from one sample in a study of long-term antiretroviral therapy in people with HIV. The libraries were made with immunoSEQ v3.0 at survey level. Sequenced by immunoSEQ multiplex PCR; TCRdb stores in-frame clones only, minus some. The data contain around 26,000 clones, around 79% of them singletons. The source was unsorted PBMCs, collected 1.2 years after starting antiretroviral therapy. The receptors shown here come from a woman aged 40 to 50 with HIV.

The sample holds one count of this clone. The chain couples TRBV5-5 to TRBJ2-1, with 7 bases matching TRBD2. CDR1 is SGHKS and CDR2 is YYEKEE in the germline V gene (reference sequence). V shed 5 bases and J 2 bases; nucleotides not matched to a gene: 10. The CDR3 has 16 amino acids. The CDR3 here is CASRTIFSGPYNEQFF. The CDR3 DNA sequence: TGTGCCAGCAGGACGATATTTAGCGGGCCCTACAATGAGCAGTTCTTC.

The chain combines TRBV11-2 with TRBJ2-1; D not certain. Looked up from germline, CDR1 is SGHAT and CDR2 is FQNNGV. V gave up 1 base and J gave up 8 bases, with 3 bases separating them. The CDR3 is 11 residues long. The CDR3 spells CASSLAHEQFF. The DNA for the CDR3 is TGTGCCAGCAGCTTAGCCCATGAGCAGTTCTTC.

This chain joins TRBV6-5 and TRBJ2-2, with 11 bases identical to TRBD2. The V gene's germline CDR1 is MNHEY and CDR2 SVGAGI. The CDR3 sequence is 15 residues long. V dropped 6 bases and J dropped 4; count of bases not matched to a gene: 4. Here the CDR3 reads CASRLAGAITGELFF. CDR3 bases: TGTGCCAGCAGACTAGCGGGAGCGATCACCGGGGAGCTGTTTTTT.

The chain uses TRBV19 and TRBJ2-2; D gene ambiguous. V gave up 4 bases and J gave up 8 bases, with 11 bases separating them. Germline-derived CDR1 and CDR2 are LNHDA and SQIVND (reference sequence). The length of the CDR3 is 13 residues. CDR3 sequence: CASSSPAWGELFF. In nucleotides, the CDR3 is TGTGCCAGTAGTAGTCCGGCTTGGGGGGAGCTGTTTTTT.

The chain joins TRBV14 to TRBJ2-3; D not certain. Germline V gene sequence: CDR1 SGHDN, CDR2 FVKESK. This CDR3 contains 13 residues. Trimming removed 7 bases at V and 2 bases at J, with 10 bases between. The CDR3 bases are TGTGCCAGCAACGTAGAATACACAGATACGCAGTATTTT. Amino acid sequence: CASNVEYTDTQYF.

The chain is built from TRBV19 and TRBJ2-5, with TRBD2 matching over 9 bases. Losses at the gene ends were 9 bases for V and 1 base for J; bases not matched to a gene: 12. Germline lookup yields CDR1 LNHDA and CDR2 SQIVND (reference sequence). The CDR3 covers 16 residues. Here the CDR3 reads CASRRGLTSGQETQYF. CDR3 bases: TGTGCCAGCAGGCGGGGCTTGACTAGCGGCCAAGAGACCCAGTACTTC.

This clone was observed once. The chain is built from TRBV19 and TRBJ1-5; 7 bases are a match to TRBD1. CDR1 is LNHDA and CDR2 is SQIVND in the germline V gene (reference sequence). This CDR3 spans 15 amino acids. J lost 2 bases, V lost 7 bases, and 8 bases had no gene match. The CDR3 spells CASNAGQVGNQPQHF. CDR3 bases: TGTGCCAGTAATGCAGGACAGGTTGGCAATCAGCCCCAGCATTTT.

The chain recombines TRBV4-1 with TRBJ2-7; a possible D gene is TRBD2 (6 bases). Trimming removed 3 bases from V and 0 bases from J, with 18 bases in between. The CDR3 totals 17 residues. The V gene's germline CDR1 is MGHRA and CDR2 YSYEKL. The CDR3 DNA sequence: TGCGCCAGCAGCCAGGCTCGCGGGACCACCAGCTCCTACGAGCAGTACTTC. Translation gives CASSQARGTTSSYEQYF.

This clone is a singleton in its sample. As DNA, the CDR3 is TGTGCCAGCAGCTTATACGGGGGTGCCTACAATGAGCAGTTCTTC. Translating it yields CASSLYGGAYNEQFF. The gene calls are TRBV11-2 and TRBJ2-1; a possible D gene is TRBD2 (6 bases). CDR1 is SGHAT and CDR2 is FQNNGV in the germline V gene. V was shortened by 2 bases and J by 2 bases, with 10 bases between the two germline ends. The CDR3 loop spans 15 amino acids.

The chain is built from TRBV6-1 and TRBJ1-1; TRBD1 matches 9 bases. Losses at the gene ends were 4 bases for V and 3 bases for J; bases not matched to a gene: 3. Germline lookup yields CDR1 MNHNS and CDR2 SASEGT. The CDR3 is 14 residues long. The CDR3 loop reads CASSATGGHTEAFF. The DNA for the CDR3 is TGTGCCAGCAGTGCCACAGGGGGCCACACTGAAGCTTTCTTT.

The rearrangement links TRBV13 to TRBJ2-1; 10 bases line up with TRBD2. Germline V gives CDR1 PRHDT, CDR2 FYEKMQ (reference sequence). V shed 0 bases, J shed 9 bases, and the junction held 8 bases outside the gene matches. The CDR3 covers 16 residues. Written as DNA, the CDR3 is TGTGCCAGCAGCTTAGGCATGCCTAGCGGGGGTGGTGAGCAGTTCTTC. Translated, it gives CASSLGMPSGGGEQFF. The full variable domain, its missing parts supplied by reference TRBV13 and TRBJ2-1, is AAGVIQSPRHLIKEKRETATLKCYPIPRHDTVYWYQQGPGQDPQFLISFYEKMQSDKGSIPDRFSAQQFSDYHSELNMSSLELGDSALYFCASSLGMPSGGGEQFFGPGTRLTVL.

The V gene is TRBV27, the J gene TRBJ1-5; tentative D call: TRBD1 (6 bases). Germline CDR1 reads MNHEY; CDR2 reads SMNVEV (reference sequence). V was trimmed by 3 bases and J by 7 bases, leaving 16 bases between them. CDR3 length: 15 residues. In DNA, the CDR3 is TGTGCCAGCAGTTTCTGGGGGGGGGCAGGGCAGCCCCAGCATTTT. Protein: CASSFWGGAGQPQHF.

This sequence joins TRBV5-1 and TRBJ1-2; 8 bases match TRBD1. J lost 7 bases, V lost 0 bases, and 5 bases had no gene match. This CDR3 is built from 14 residues. The germline CDR1 and CDR2 sequences are SGHRS and YFSETQ. CDR3 in DNA: TGCGCCAGCAGCTTGGGCGGGACAGGATTTGGCTACACCTTC. This encodes CASSLGGTGFGYTF.

The J gene is TRBJ2-2, the V gene TRBV10-2; D remains unclear. CDR3 length: 15 amino acids. V was cut by 2 bases and J by 5 bases, with 12 bases left in between. The germline gives CDR1 WSHSY, CDR2 SAAADI. In nucleotides, the CDR3 is TGCGCCAGCAGTGAGCCCGCTACGACTACCGGGGAGCTGTTTTTT. This sequence encodes CASSEPATTTGELFF.

The chain joins TRBV6-5 to TRBJ1-3, with D unresolved. In germline, CDR1 is MNHEY, CDR2 SVGAGI. V was trimmed by 4 bases and J by 0 bases, leaving 7 bases between them. This CDR3 comprises 14 residues. The CDR3 is CASSSPDSGNTIYF. In DNA form, the CDR3 reads TGTGCCAGCAGTTCACCTGACTCTGGAAACACCATATATTTT.

The rearrangement joins TRBV5-1 to TRBJ2-3; D may be TRBD1 (6 bases). CDR1 is SGHRS, CDR2 YFSETQ, per germline. V lost 3 bases and J lost 2, with 10 bases in between. This CDR3 contains 14 residues. The CDR3 sequence is CASSSQGFTDTQYF. CDR3 sequence (DNA): TGCGCCAGCAGCTCCCAGGGGTTCACAGATACGCAGTATTTT.

The chain has TRBV30 and TRBJ1-2; D possibly corresponds to TRBD1 (5 bases). Germline loops: CDR1 GTSNPN, CDR2 SVGIG (reference sequence). The CDR3 covers 12 residues. With 0 bases removed from V and 11 bases from J, the gap between germline ends came to 13 bases. In DNA, the CDR3 is TGTGCCTGGAGTGTGGGACTTCAAACGTACACCTTC. It specifies CAWSVGLQTYTF.

This clone is classed as medium-sized. The V call is TRBV6-5, the J call TRBJ2-3, with no clear D. Germline CDR1 and CDR2: MNHEY and SVGAGI. This CDR3 has 11 amino acids. The V and J ends lost 6 bases and 5 bases respectively, with 6 bases between them. For the CDR3, the DNA is TGTGCCAGCAGCACGCGAGATACGCAGTATTTT. Its translation: CASSTRDTQYF.